The clone carrying this TCR beta chain was picked up many times. The entry originates in a study of T cells in Graves' hyperthyroidism and ophthalmopathy. Background on the study: Before any treatment, at initial diagnosis, peripheral blood was collected.

Amplification targeted TCR beta CDR3 regions from RNA transcripts. When the TCR CDR3 underwent first-round RT-PCR, the HTBI primer set was used. TCRdb re-analysed the multiplex PCR reads in MiXCR, keeping a single row per CDR3 protein. The sample contains just under 750,000 distinct CDR3 sequences, approximately 36% of which appear only once. Lactation, pregnancy, other autoimmune disease or uncontrolled infection excluded patients. Fresh peripheral blood, more than 8 ml of it, supplied the PBMCs. The sequence was obtained from a woman aged 40 to 50 with Graves' hyperthyroidism. Sequenced: blood.

The CDR3 sequence is CATSSGRGRTNYGYTF. The DNA of the CDR3 is TGTGCCACCAGTTCAGGGCGAGGTAGAACAAACTATGGCTACACCTTC. This chain links TRBV24-1 with TRBJ1-2, with D perhaps TRBD1 (5 bases). CDR3 size: 16 residues. CDR1 and CDR2 (germline): KGHDR, SFDVKD. V lost 6 bases, J lost 2 bases, and 18 bases lay in between.